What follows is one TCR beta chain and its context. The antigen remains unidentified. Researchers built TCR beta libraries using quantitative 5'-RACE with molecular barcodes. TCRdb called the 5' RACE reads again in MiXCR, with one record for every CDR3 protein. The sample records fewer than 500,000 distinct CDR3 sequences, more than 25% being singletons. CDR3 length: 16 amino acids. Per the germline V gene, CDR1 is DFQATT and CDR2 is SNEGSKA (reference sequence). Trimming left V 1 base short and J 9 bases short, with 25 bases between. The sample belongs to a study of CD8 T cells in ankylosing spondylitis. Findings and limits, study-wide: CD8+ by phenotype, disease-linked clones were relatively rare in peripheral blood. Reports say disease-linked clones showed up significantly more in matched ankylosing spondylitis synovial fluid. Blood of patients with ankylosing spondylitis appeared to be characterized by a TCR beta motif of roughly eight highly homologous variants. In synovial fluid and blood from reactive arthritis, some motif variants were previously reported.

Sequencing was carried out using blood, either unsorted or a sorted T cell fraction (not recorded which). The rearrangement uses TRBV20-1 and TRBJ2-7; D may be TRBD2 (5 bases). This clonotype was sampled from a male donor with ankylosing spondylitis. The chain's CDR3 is CSARVPGGRTFRGQYF. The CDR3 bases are TGCAGTGCTAGAGTCCCCGGCGGGCGGACCTTTCGTGGGCAGTACTTC.